This entry is about one T cell receptor beta chain. Its target is not known. CDR1 SGHAT and CDR2 FQDESV come from the germline V gene (reference sequence). V was clipped by 1 base and J by 7 bases; unmatched bases: 9. This CDR3 has 15 residues. It was into CD45RA+ naive and CD45RA-negative memory subsets that the CD4+ cells were split. The method was immunoSEQ multiplex PCR; TCRdb's version includes in-frame clones alone and lacks a portion of them. The table lists around 2,000,000 clones, over 85% of them singletons. This record comes from a study of shared clonotypes between healthy human individuals. About the research overall: Per-donor plates numbered three CD4 naive, three CD4 memory, two CD8 naive and one CD8 memory. Study-wide points: Clonotypes not shared had lower generation probabilities than those common to all four donors. Measured sharing among donors was expected to vary with sequencing depth.

The sequenced material came from naive CD4+ T cells sorted from blood. Subset meaning: CD45RA+ positively selected. The chain couples TRBV11-1 to TRBJ2-5; 7 nucleotides align to TRBD1. The origin of this receptor is a man between 18 and 29 years old in good health. The CDR3 reads CASSLEGDSGGTQYF. CDR3 in DNA: TGTGCCAGCAGCTTAGAGGGGGACAGTGGAGGGACCCAGTACTTC.